Below, 4 T cell receptor beta chains from the same sample are listed, as sequenced in a study of beta chain features in type 1 diabetes. Reverse transcribing all isolated RNA meant expressed TCRB transcripts were sequenced. The assay was immunoSEQ multiplex PCR, and TCRdb's table has in-frame clones only and misses some. The sample yields 430,000 or so clones, approximately 10% seen once. Material for sequencing was naive CD4+ T cells from blood. These receptors were taken from a woman between 18 and 30 years old in good health.

The V and J genes are TRBV5-1 and TRBJ2-5, with a possible D match to TRBD2 (5 bases). Trimming removed 3 bases at V and 5 bases at J, with 14 bases between. The length of the CDR3 is 14 residues. The germline gives CDR1 SGHRS, CDR2 YFSETQ. Here the CDR3 DNA reads TGCGCCAGCAGCTCGCAGAGTAGGGAGGAGACCCAGTACTTC. This encodes CASSSQSREETQYF.

V gene TRBV15 combines with J gene TRBJ2-2; D call uncertain. CDR3 length equals 12 residues. Germline CDR1 reads LNHNV; CDR2 reads YYDKDF (reference sequence). V gave up 4 bases and J gave up 3 bases, with 3 bases separating them. The CDR3 region has the DNA TGTGCCACCAGCATCGACACCGGGGAGCTGTTTTTT. This codes for CATSIDTGELFF.

V is TRBV7-8 and J is TRBJ1-4; D remains unclear. The CDR3 covers 15 residues. Per germline, CDR1 SGHVS and CDR2 FQNEAQ. V lost 2 bases and J 7 bases, leaving 14 bases between the germline ends. The CDR3 bases are TGTGCCAGCAGCTTAAAGCGGGTTGTAAGTGAAAAACTGTTTTTT. Encoded protein: CASSLKRVVSEKLFF.

The chain couples TRBV7-8 to TRBJ1-3; weak D call: TRBD1 (6 bases). CDR3 length equals 15 residues. Germline loops: CDR1 SGHVS, CDR2 FQNEAQ. V was shortened by 2 bases and J by 4 bases, with 12 bases between the two germline ends. CDR3 nucleotide sequence: TGTGCCAGCAGCTTAACGGATGGGGGCGGAAACACCATATATTTT. Translated: CASSLTDGGGNTIYF. Filled out from reference TRBV7-8 and TRBJ1-3, the complete variable domain reads GAGVSQSPRYKVAKRGQDVALRCDPISGHVSLFWYQQALGQGPEFLTYFQNEAQLDKSGLPSDRFFAERPEGSVSTLKIQRTQQEDSAVYLCASSLTDGGGNTIYFGEGSWLTVV.